Presented here are 22 T cell receptor beta chains from one specimen sequenced in a study of blood T cells in healthy people across ages. The second PCR ran about 6 to 12 cycles with a sample-barcoded 5' primer and J-beta primers. Each CDR3 protein gets one entry after TCRdb re-called the 5' RACE reads with MiXCR. The sample has over 950,000 distinct CDR3 sequences, 35% to 40% seen once; the top ten hold around 14%. Material: blood. The source is a young man in good health.

The V gene is TRBV7-3, the J gene TRBJ1-1; weak D call: TRBD1 (6 bases). The germline V gene has CDR1 SGHTA and CDR2 FQGTGA. Trimming pared 5 bases from V and 1 base from J, leaving 14 bases between. This CDR3 contains 15 residues. In nucleotides, the CDR3 is TGTGCCAGCAGCGCCTCCGGGACAACGAACACTGAAGCTTTCTTT. It encodes CASSASGTTNTEAFF.

The chain combines TRBV6-2 or TRBV6-3 with TRBJ1-6; D might be TRBD1 (5 bases). The V gene lost 5 bases and the J gene lost 8 bases, with 16 bases spanning the gap. Germline CDR1 reads MNHEY; CDR2 reads SVGEGT. The CDR3 is 15 residues long. CDR3: CASSHRALGDSPLHF. CDR3 nucleotide sequence: TGTGCCAGCAGTCACCGCGCTTTAGGGGATTCACCCCTCCACTTT.

The chain joins TRBV9 to TRBJ1-2; TRBD1 matches 7 bases. Germline assignment: CDR1 SGDLS and CDR2 YYNGEE. The CDR3 length is 14 residues. J was trimmed by 4 bases and V by 4 bases; bases with no gene match: 7. DNA of the CDR3: TGTGCCAGCAGCCTAGGGACAGCAATCTATGGCTACACCTTC. Translating it yields CASSLGTAIYGYTF. The variable domain in full, with the rest retrieved from reference TRBV9 and TRBJ1-2, is DSGVTQTPKHLITATGQRVTLRCSPRSGDLSVYWYQQSLDQGLQFLIQYYNGEERAKGNILERFSAQQFPDLHSELNLSSLELGDSALYFCASSLGTAIYGYTFGSGTRLTVV.

This clonotype appeared a few times. The chain is built from TRBV3-1 and TRBJ1-2, with D maybe TRBD1 (5 bases). The CDR3 spans 15 residues. Trimming cost V 4 bases and J 0 bases, with 12 bases left between them. Germline CDR1 and CDR2: LGHDT and YNNKEL (reference sequence). CDR3 in amino acids: CASSPVRDANYGYTF. CDR3 nucleotide sequence: TGTGCCAGCAGCCCTGTCCGGGACGCTAACTATGGCTACACCTTC.

This clonotype was recorded a few times. This chain uses TRBV12-3 or TRBV12-4 with TRBJ2-7; 7 bases fit TRBD2. This CDR3 is 14 amino acids long. Trimming at V came to 7 bases and at J to 0 bases, leaving 6 bases not matched to a gene. The CDR3 bases are TGTGCCAGCACCCTTGGGGGGGGCTCCTACGAGCAGTACTTC. Translating it yields CASTLGGGSYEQYF.

The chain joins TRBV27 to TRBJ2-4; D call uncertain. Trimming took off 0 bases at V and 2 bases at J, with 11 bases between the two ends. The length of the CDR3 is 16 residues. Germline V lookup: CDR1 MNHEY, CDR2 SMNVEV (reference sequence). The CDR3, as DNA: TGTGCCAGCAGTTTATCGTCGGGCGCGCCCAAAAACATTCAGTACTTC. It yields the protein CASSLSSGAPKNIQYF.

The V gene is TRBV11-2, the J gene TRBJ2-7, with D possibly being TRBD1 (6 bases). With the DNA end fitting TRBJ2-4 better, the J assignment may be wrong. This CDR3 region has 16 residues. Germline V lookup: CDR1 SGHAT, CDR2 FQNNGV. CDR3 in amino acids: CASSPGQYVAVDIQYF. CDR3 DNA sequence: TGTGCCAGCAGCCCAGGACAGTACGTTGCCGTCGACATTCAGTACTTC.

A note on this clonotype: A read error may explain this, as a much larger clone is one base away. The rearrangement joins TRBV6-1 to TRBJ2-1; D gene uncertain. This CDR3 comprises 15 residues. The V end lost 1 base, the J end lost 4 bases, and 11 bases lay between the germline ends. Germline CDR1 reads MNHNS; CDR2 reads SASEGT. The CDR3 reads CASSEGRSLYNEQFF. CDR3 DNA: TGTGCCAGCAGTGAAGGGCGATCCTTATACAATGAGCAGTTCTTC.

The chain links TRBV20-1 to TRBJ2-6, with 8 bases that match TRBD1. J was trimmed by 0 bases and V by 2 bases; bases with no gene match: 0. The germline V gene has CDR1 DFQATT and CDR2 SNEGSKA (reference sequence). CDR3 length equals 15 residues. Here the CDR3 DNA reads TGCAGTGCTAGAACAGGGGGCTCTGGGGCCAACGTCCTGACTTTC. Translating gives CSARTGGSGANVLTF.

In its sample, this clonotype was seen a few times. This chain connects TRBV3-1 to TRBJ1-1; D unresolved. The CDR3 is 11 residues long. V was clipped by 5 bases and J by 4 bases, with 5 bases between them. Germline CDR1 reads LGHDT; CDR2 reads YNNKEL (reference sequence). This CDR3 reads CASSDITEAFF. CDR3 nucleotides: TGTGCCAGCAGCGATATCACTGAAGCTTTCTTT.

This clonotype was seen a handful of times. The chain combines TRBV7-6 with TRBJ2-3; D may be TRBD2 (6 bases). Looked up from germline, CDR1 is SGHVS and CDR2 is FNYEAQ. The ends were cut back, 2 bases at V and 6 bases at J, with 15 bases in the middle. The CDR3 sequence is 15 residues long. CDR3: CASSLRVGGMDTQYF. CDR3 nucleotides: TGTGCCAGCAGCTTAAGGGTGGGGGGTATGGATACGCAGTATTTT.

The rearrangement uses TRBV19 and TRBJ2-3; tentatively, D is TRBD1 or TRBD2 (5 bases each). The CDR3 runs to 15 residues. Looked up from germline, CDR1 is LNHDA and CDR2 is SQIVND (reference sequence). Between the trimmed V and J ends, which lost 2 bases and 6 bases, there was a span of 15 bases. The DNA of the CDR3 is TGTGCCAGTAGTATAAGGGACCGACATCAGGATACGCAGTATTTT. Translated: CASSIRDRHQDTQYF.

The CDR3 loop is CASSPNPGGAFF. CDR3 DNA sequence: TGTGCCAGCAGTCCCAACCCCGGTGGGGCTTTCTTT. The genes are TRBV27 and TRBJ1-1; unclear D gene. The germline V gene has CDR1 MNHEY and CDR2 SMNVEV (reference sequence). There are 12 residues in the CDR3. The ends were cut back, 5 bases at V and 11 bases at J, with 15 bases in the middle.

This clonotype has a handful of counts. The DNA for the CDR3 is TGTGCCAGCAGTTATCGTGAGGGACAGAACACTGAAGCTTTCTTT. It specifies CASSYREGQNTEAFF. The rearrangement links TRBV6-6 to TRBJ1-1; D may be TRBD1 (6 bases). Germline CDR1 and CDR2: MNHNY and SVGAGI (reference sequence). The V and J ends lost 3 bases and 1 base respectively, with 12 bases between them. This CDR3 comprises 15 residues.

The rearrangement uses TRBV6-5 and TRBJ2-5, with 7 bases identical to TRBD1. The CDR3 extends over 15 amino acids. Germline lookup yields CDR1 MNHEY and CDR2 SVGAGI. The ends lost 1 base at V and 4 bases at J; junction bases unmatched: 6. CDR3 bases: TGTGCCAGCAGTTACTGGGACAGTGGAGGAGAGACCCAGTACTTC. Translated, it gives CASSYWDSGGETQYF.

This clonotype showed up just a few times. The chain uses TRBV7-2 and TRBJ2-1, with 7 bases identical to TRBD1. Per germline, CDR1 SGHTA and CDR2 FQGNSA. The CDR3 is 16 amino acids. J gave up 4 bases and V 4 bases, and 10 bases lay outside the gene matches. The CDR3 nucleotides are TGTGCCAGCAGCTCATGGGGACAGAAAAGGTACAATGAGCAGTTCTTC. Amino acids: CASSSWGQKRYNEQFF.

This clonotype appeared a few times. CDR3 sequence: CASSWGDRTTDTQYF. The CDR3 nucleotides read TGTGCCAGCAGTTGGGGGGACAGGACCACAGATACGCAGTATTTT. V usage is TRBV6-2 or TRBV6-3 and J usage is TRBJ2-3; 8 positions match TRBD1. The germline gives CDR1 MNHEY, CDR2 SVGEGT. The CDR3 consists of 15 residues. Losses at the gene ends were 4 bases for V and 2 bases for J; bases not matched to a gene: 5.

The chain is built from TRBV12-3 or TRBV12-4 and TRBJ2-7, with D maybe TRBD2 (6 bases). There are 14 residues in the CDR3. Trimming removed 5 bases at V and 3 bases at J, with 14 bases between. The CDR3 DNA is TGTGCCAGCAGTGTGGAGGGACCGAACTACGAGCAGTACTTC. Encoded protein: CASSVEGPNYEQYF.

The chain links TRBV2 to TRBJ1-6, with TRBD1 matching 8 bases. The V gene's germline CDR1 is SNHLY and CDR2 FYNNEI. J was trimmed by 7 bases and V by 10 bases; bases with no gene match: 9. There are 14 residues in the CDR3. For the CDR3, the DNA is TGTGCCACTGGACAGGGATCAGAGAATTCACCCCTCCACTTT. Translation: CATGQGSENSPLHF. The full variable domain, its missing parts supplied by reference TRBV2 and TRBJ1-6, is EPEVTQTPSHQVTQMGQEVILRCVPISNHLYFYWYRQILGQKVEFLVSFYNNEISEKSEIFDDQFSVERPDGSNFTLKIRSTKLEDSAMYFCATGQGSENSPLHFGNGTRLTVT.

The chain links TRBV20-1 to TRBJ1-2, with D uncertain. Germline CDR1 and CDR2: DFQATT and SNEGSKA (reference sequence). There are 12 residues in the CDR3. V lost 7 bases to trimming and J lost 6 bases, with 15 bases between them. The chain's CDR3 is CSVEGEVNGYTF. The CDR3 DNA sequence: TGCAGTGTGGAGGGCGAGGTCAATGGCTACACCTTC.

For this clonotype: With a much larger clone just one base away, this may be a read error. The chain links TRBV4-1 to TRBJ2-7; 8 nucleotides match TRBD2. The V segment lost 6 bases and the J segment 7 bases; nucleotides outside the gene matches: 17. Germline V CDR1 and CDR2: MGHRA, YSYEKL. This CDR3 has 16 amino acids. The CDR3 region is CASSPQTSGGYNEQYF. CDR3 in DNA: TGCGCCAGCAGTCCTCAAACTAGCGGCGGCTACAATGAGCAGTACTTC.

In its sample, this clonotype was seen a few times. The chain employs TRBV25-1 and TRBJ2-3; either TRBD1 or TRBD2 may fit D (5 bases each). The germline CDR1 and CDR2 sequences are MGHDK and SYGVNS. The CDR3 runs to 12 residues. V was shortened by 4 bases and J by 12 bases, with 14 bases between the two germline ends. The CDR3 is CASSAAGSPQYF. The CDR3 DNA follows: TGTGCCAGCAGTGCAGCAGGGAGCCCACAGTATTTT.